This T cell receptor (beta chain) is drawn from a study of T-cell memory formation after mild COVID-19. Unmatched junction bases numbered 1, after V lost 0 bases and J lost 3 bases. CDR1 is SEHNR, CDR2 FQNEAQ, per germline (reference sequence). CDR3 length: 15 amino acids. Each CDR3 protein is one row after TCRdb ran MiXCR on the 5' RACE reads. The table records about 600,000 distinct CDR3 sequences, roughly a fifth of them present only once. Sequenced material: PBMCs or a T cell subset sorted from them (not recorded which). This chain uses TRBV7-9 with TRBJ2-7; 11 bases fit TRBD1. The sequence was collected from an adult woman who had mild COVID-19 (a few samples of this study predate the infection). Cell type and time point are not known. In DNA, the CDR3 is TGTGCCAGCAGCTTAGCGGGACAGGGGGACTACGAGCAGTACTTC. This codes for CASSLAGQGDYEQYF.